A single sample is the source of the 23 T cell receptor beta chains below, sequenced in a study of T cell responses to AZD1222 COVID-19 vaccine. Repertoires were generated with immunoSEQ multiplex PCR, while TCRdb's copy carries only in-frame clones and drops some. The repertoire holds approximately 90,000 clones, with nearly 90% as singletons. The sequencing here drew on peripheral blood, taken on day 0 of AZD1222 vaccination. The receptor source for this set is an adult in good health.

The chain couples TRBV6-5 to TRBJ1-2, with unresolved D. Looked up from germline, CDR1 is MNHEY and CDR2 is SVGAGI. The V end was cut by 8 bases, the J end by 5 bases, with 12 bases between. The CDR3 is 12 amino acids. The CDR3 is CASFGVAYGYTF. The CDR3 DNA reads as TGTGCCAGCTTCGGGGTAGCTTATGGCTACACCTTC.

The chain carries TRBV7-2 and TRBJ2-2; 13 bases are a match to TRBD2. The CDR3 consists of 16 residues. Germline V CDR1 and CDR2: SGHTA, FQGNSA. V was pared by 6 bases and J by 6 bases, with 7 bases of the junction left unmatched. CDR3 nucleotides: TGTGCCAGCAGGCCACTAGCGGGGGGGGTCCCCGGGGAGCTGTTTTTT. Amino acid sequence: CASRPLAGGVPGELFF. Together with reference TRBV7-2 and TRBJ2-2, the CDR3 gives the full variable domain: GAGVSQSPSNKVTEKGKDVELRCDPISGHTALYWYRQSLGQGLEFLIYFQGNSAPDKSGLPSDRFSAERTGGSVSTLTIQRTQQEDSAVYLCASRPLAGGVPGELFFGEGSRLTVL.

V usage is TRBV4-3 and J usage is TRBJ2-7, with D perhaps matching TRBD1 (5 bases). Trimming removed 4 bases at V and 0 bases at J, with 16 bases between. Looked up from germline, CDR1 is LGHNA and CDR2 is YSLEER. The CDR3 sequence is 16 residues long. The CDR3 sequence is CASSPLPQGSSYEQYF. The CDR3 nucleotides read TGCGCCAGCAGCCCCCTCCCGCAGGGATCCTCCTACGAGCAGTACTTC.

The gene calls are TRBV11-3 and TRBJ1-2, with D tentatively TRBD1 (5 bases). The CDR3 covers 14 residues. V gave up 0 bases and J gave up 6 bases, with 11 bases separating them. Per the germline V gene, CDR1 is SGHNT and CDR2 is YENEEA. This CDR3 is CASSLDSRQNGYTF. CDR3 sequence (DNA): TGTGCCAGCAGCTTAGATAGTAGACAGAATGGCTACACCTTC.

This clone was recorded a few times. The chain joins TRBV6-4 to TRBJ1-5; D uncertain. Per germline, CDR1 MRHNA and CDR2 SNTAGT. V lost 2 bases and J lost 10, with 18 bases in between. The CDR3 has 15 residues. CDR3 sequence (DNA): TGTGCCAGCAGTGACCTTCCCGACGAAGTGAACCCCCAGCATTTT. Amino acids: CASSDLPDEVNPQHF.

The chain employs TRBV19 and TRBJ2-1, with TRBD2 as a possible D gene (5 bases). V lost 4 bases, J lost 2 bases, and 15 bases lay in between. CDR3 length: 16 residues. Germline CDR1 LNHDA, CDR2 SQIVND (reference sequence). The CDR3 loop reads CASSRSRGLPYNEQFF. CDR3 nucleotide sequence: TGTGCCAGTAGTAGAAGCCGTGGACTCCCCTACAATGAGCAGTTCTTC.

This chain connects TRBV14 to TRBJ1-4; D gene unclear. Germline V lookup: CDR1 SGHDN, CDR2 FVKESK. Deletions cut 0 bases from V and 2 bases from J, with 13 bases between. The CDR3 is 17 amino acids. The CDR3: CASSQDLYRSTNEKLFF. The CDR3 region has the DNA TGTGCCAGCAGCCAAGATCTGTACAGATCCACTAATGAAAAACTGTTTTTT.

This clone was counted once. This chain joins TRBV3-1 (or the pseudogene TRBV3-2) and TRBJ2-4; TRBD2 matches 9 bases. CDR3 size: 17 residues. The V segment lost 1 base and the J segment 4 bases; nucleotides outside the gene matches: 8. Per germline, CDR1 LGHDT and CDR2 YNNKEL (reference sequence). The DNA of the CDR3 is TGTGCCAGCAGCCAAGTTAGCGGGGGATGGGAAAAAAACATTCAGTACTTC. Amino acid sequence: CASSQVSGGWEKNIQYF.

As DNA, the CDR3 is TGTGCCATCAGTGAGGACCCGGCTAGCGGGGGATCCAAAAACATTCAGTACTTC. Amino acids: CAISEDPASGGSKNIQYF. The V gene is TRBV10-3, the J gene TRBJ2-4; 10 bases match TRBD2. V lost 2 bases, J lost 2 bases, and 9 bases stayed unmatched. There are 18 residues in the CDR3. Germline CDR1 and CDR2: ENHRY and SYGVKD.

For the CDR3, the DNA is TGTGCCTGGAGTGCCTCAAACACTGAAGCTTTCTTT. This codes for CAWSASNTEAFF. The V call is TRBV30, the J call TRBJ1-1; D unresolved. V lost 1 base and J 2 bases, leaving 5 bases between the germline ends. Germline V gene sequence: CDR1 GTSNPN, CDR2 SVGIG (reference sequence). This CDR3 is 12 amino acids long.

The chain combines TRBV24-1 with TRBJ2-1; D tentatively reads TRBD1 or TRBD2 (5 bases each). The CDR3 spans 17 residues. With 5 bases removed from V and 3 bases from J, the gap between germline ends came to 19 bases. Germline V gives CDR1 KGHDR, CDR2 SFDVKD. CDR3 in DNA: TGTGCCACCAGTGCGAACCGCCGGGACCAGGTCTACAATGAGCAGTTCTTC. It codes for CATSANRRDQVYNEQFF.

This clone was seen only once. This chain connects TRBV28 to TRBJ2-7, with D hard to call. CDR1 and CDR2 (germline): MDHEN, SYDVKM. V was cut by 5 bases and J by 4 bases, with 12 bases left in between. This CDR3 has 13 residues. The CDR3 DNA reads TGTGCCAGCAGTCAAATGCCAAGGTACGAGCAGTACTTC. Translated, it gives CASSQMPRYEQYF.

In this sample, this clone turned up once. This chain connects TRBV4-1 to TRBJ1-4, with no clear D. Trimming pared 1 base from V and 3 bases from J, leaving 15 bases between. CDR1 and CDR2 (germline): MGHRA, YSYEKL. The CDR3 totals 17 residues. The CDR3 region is CASSQVGSEYPNEKLFF. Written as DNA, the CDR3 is TGCGCCAGCAGCCAAGTGGGGTCCGAATATCCTAATGAAAAACTGTTTTTT.

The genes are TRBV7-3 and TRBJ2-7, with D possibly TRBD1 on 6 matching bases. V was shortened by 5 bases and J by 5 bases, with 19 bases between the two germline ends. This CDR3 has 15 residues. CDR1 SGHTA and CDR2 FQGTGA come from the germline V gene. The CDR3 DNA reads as TGTGCCAGCAGCCCAGGGGACCCGGGGTCCCACGAGCAGTACTTC. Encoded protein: CASSPGDPGSHEQYF.

The DNA for the CDR3 is TGTGCCAGCAGCCCGCCGGGGGGGCCCATAGATACGCAGTATTTT. Its protein is CASSPPGGPIDTQYF. This rearrangement joins TRBV9 to TRBJ2-3; 8 bases map to TRBD2. The V gene's germline CDR1 is SGDLS and CDR2 YYNGEE. This CDR3 region has 15 residues. V dropped 4 bases and J dropped 5; count of bases not matched to a gene: 9.

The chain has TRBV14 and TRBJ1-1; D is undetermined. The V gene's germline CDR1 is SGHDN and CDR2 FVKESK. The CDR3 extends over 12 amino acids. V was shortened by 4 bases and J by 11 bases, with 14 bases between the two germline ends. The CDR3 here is CASSLVGVEAFF. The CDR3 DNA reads TGTGCCAGCAGCCTCGTCGGGGTTGAGGCTTTCTTT.

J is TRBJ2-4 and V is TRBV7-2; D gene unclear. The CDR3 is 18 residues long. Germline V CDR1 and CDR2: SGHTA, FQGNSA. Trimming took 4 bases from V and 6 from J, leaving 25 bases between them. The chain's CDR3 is CASSSTSFGNDRLNIQYF. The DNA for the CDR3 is TGTGCCAGCAGCTCCACTTCGTTCGGCAACGATAGGCTAAACATTCAGTACTTC.

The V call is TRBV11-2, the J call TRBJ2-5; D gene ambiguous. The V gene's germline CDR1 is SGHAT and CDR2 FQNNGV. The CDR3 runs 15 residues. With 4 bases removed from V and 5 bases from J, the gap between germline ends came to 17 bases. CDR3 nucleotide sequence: TGTGCCAGCAGCTGGTATTGGGCTGTGAGGGAGACCCAGTACTTC. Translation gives CASSWYWAVRETQYF. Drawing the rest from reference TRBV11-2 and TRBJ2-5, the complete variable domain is EAGVAQSPRYKIIEKRQSVAFWCNPISGHATLYWYQQILGQGPKLLIQFQNNGVVDDSQLPKDRFSAERLKGVDSTLKIQPAKLEDSAVYLCASSWYWAVRETQYFGPGTRLLVL.

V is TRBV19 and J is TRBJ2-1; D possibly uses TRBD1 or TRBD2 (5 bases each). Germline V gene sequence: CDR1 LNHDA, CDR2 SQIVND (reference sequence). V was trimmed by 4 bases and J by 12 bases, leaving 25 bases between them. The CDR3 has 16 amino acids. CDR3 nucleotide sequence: TGTGCCAGTAGTAGCCCCGGGGACCCGAAGAGTGTCGGGCAGTTCTTC. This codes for CASSSPGDPKSVGQFF.

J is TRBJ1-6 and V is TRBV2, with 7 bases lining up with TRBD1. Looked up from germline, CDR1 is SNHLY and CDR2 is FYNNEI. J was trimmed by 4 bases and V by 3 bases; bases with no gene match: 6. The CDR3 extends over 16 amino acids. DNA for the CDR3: TGTGCCAGCAGTGAGACAACAGGGGTTTATAATTCACCCCTCCACTTT. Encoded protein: CASSETTGVYNSPLHF.

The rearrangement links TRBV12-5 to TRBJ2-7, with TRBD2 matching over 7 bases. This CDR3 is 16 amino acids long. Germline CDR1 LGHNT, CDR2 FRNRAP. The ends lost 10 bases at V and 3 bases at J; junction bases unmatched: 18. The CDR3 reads CATLGVGGRMFYEQYF. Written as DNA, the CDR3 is TGTGCTACCCTTGGGGTGGGCGGGAGAATGTTCTACGAGCAGTACTTC.

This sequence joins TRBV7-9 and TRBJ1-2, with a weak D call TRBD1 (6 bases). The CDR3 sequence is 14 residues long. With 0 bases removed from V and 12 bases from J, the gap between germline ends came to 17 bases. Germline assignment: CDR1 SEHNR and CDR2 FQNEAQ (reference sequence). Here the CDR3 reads CASSLASGAKVHTF. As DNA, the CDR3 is TGTGCCAGCAGCTTAGCGTCGGGGGCAAAAGTCCACACCTTC.

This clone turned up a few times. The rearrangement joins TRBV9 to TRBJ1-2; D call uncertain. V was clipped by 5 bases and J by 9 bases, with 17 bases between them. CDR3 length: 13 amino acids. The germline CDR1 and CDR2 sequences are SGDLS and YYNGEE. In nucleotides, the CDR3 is TGTGCCAGCAGTGCGGGAGACGCGGGCCGCTACACCTTC. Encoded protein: CASSAGDAGRYTF. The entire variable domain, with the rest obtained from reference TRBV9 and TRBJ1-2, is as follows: DSGVTQTPKHLITATGQRVTLRCSPRSGDLSVYWYQQSLDQGLQFLIQYYNGEERAKGNILERFSAQQFPDLHSELNLSSLELGDSALYFCASSAGDAGRYTFGSGTRLTVV.